Below, 10 T cell receptor beta chains from the same sample are listed, as sequenced in a study of T cells expressing NK-cell markers. TCRdb re-called the 5' RACE reads and catalogs CDR3 proteins one per entry, DNA excluded. The sample table sets out about 460,000 distinct CDR3 sequences. Material: blood T cells: a sorted CD56 or NKG2C T cell subset, CD4+ or CD8+ T cells, or bulk PBMC T cells (not recorded which). Receptors originate from a woman aged 45-60 years in good health.

The genes are TRBV28 and TRBJ2-7. CDR1 and CDR2 (germline): MDHEN, SYDVKM. This CDR3 is built from 12 residues. The chain's CDR3 is CASSLLVGEQYF. Variable domain in full (rest from reference TRBV28 and TRBJ2-7): DVKVTQSSRYLVKRTGEKVFLECVQDMDHENMFWYRQDPGLGLRLIYFSYDVKMKEKGDIPEGYSVSREKKERFSLILESASTNQTSMYLCASSLLVGEQYFGPGTRLTVT.

This chain connects TRBV4-1 to TRBJ2-1; TCRdb lists TRBD2, though no DNA is available to test this call. Germline V gene data show CDR1 as MGHRA and CDR2 as YSYEKL. The CDR3 has 16 amino acids. CDR3 residues: CASRNPGLARGNEQFF.

The chain has TRBV24-1 and TRBJ2-5; the TCRdb D gene call, TRBD1, has no DNA to confirm it. The length of the CDR3 is 15 residues. The germline V gene encodes CDR1 KGHDR and CDR2 SFDVKD. The CDR3 loop reads CATSDGRRAEETQYF.

The rearrangement links TRBV6-2 or TRBV6-3 to TRBJ1-6; no DNA is available, so the TRBD1 call from TCRdb remains unchecked. Germline loops: CDR1 MNHEY, CDR2 SVGEGT. This CDR3 is 13 amino acids long. The CDR3 is CASSYRGDSPLHF.

The chain uses TRBV20-1 and TRBJ2-5; TCRdb calls TRBD1, which cannot be checked without DNA. From germline, CDR1 is DFQATT and CDR2 SNEGSKA (reference sequence). This CDR3 contains 14 residues. The CDR3: CSAVEPGRQETQYF.

This sequence joins TRBV3-1 and TRBJ2-7; TCRdb selects TRBD1, and the lack of DNA leaves this call unchecked. Germline CDR1 LGHDT, CDR2 YNNKEL (reference sequence). This CDR3 has 13 amino acids. CDR3 sequence: CASSQGPPREQYF.

The V call is TRBV28, the J call TRBJ1-6; absent DNA, TCRdb's TRBD1 call cannot be checked. Per germline, CDR1 MDHEN and CDR2 SYDVKM. The CDR3 loop spans 14 amino acids. CDR3 amino acids: CASRVGQVNSPLHF.

This sequence joins TRBV28 and TRBJ2-1; TCRdb's D call of TRBD2 is untestable without DNA. From germline, CDR1 is MDHEN and CDR2 SYDVKM. The CDR3 spans 17 residues. The CDR3 reads CASSSPRLGRTYNEQFF.

The rearrangement links TRBV11-3 to TRBJ2-3; TCRdb selects TRBD1, and the lack of DNA leaves this call unchecked. Germline V gives CDR1 SGHNT, CDR2 YENEEA. The CDR3 spans 14 residues. This CDR3 is CASSSPGQGDTQYF.

This rearrangement joins TRBV6-1 to TRBJ2-7; TCRdb's D call, TRBD1, is unchecked because there is no DNA. This CDR3 is built from 16 residues. CDR1 and CDR2 (germline): MNHNS, SASEGT. The CDR3 here is CASSPAGGQGLHEQYF.